Presented here are 23 T cell receptor beta chains from one specimen sequenced in a study of CD8+ T cells in alopecia areata. Treatment in this sample: oral pan-JAK inhibitor, 5-10 mg twice daily. RNA extraction and reverse transcription yielded cDNA as sequencing template. Assay: immunoSEQ multiplex PCR; the TCRdb copy retains only in-frame clones and omits some. Among about 210,000 clones listed, roughly three fifths were seen once. The sequencing here drew on CD4+ T cells sorted from blood, taken at week 44, from a patient treated with tofacitinib. All receptors derive from a human donor with alopecia areata.

The V and J genes are TRBV4-2 and TRBJ1-1, with 8 bases lining up with TRBD1. The J segment lost 3 bases and the V segment lost 3 bases, leaving 0 bases of the junction unmatched. Germline CDR1 reads LGHNA; CDR2 reads YNFKEQ. The CDR3 runs to 13 residues. The CDR3 nucleotides are TGTGCCAGCAGCCAGACAGGGGACACTGAAGCTTTCTTT. Residues: CASSQTGDTEAFF.

This clone was picked up a small number of times. The chain is built from TRBV29-1 and TRBJ2-1; D gene unclear. This CDR3 has 14 amino acids. Per the germline V gene, CDR1 is SQVTM and CDR2 is ANQGSEA. V lost 4 bases, J lost 0 bases, and 10 bases lay in between. Here the CDR3 DNA reads TGCAGCGTTGGCACGGCAGGCTCCTACAATGAGCAGTTCTTC. Its protein is CSVGTAGSYNEQFF.

There are a few counts of this clone. The CDR3 DNA reads as TGTGCCATCAGTGAGTCGGGAGGGGATTTCTCTGGAAACACCATATATTTT. Amino acid sequence: CAISESGGDFSGNTIYF. This chain connects TRBV10-3 to TRBJ1-3; tentative D call: TRBD1 (5 bases). In germline, CDR1 is ENHRY, CDR2 SYGVKD. Deletions cut 0 bases from V and 0 bases from J, with 12 bases between. The CDR3 extends over 17 amino acids.

For the CDR3, the DNA is TGTGCCAGCAGTGACCGATCGAAGGGTTGGCCCTATTCACCCCTCCACTTT. Protein product: CASSDRSKGWPYSPLHF. The V call is TRBV2, the J call TRBJ1-6, with no clear D. The V end was cut by 3 bases, the J end by 8 bases, with 20 bases between. The CDR3 covers 17 residues. From germline, CDR1 is SNHLY and CDR2 FYNNEI.

V is TRBV5-6 and J is TRBJ1-5; TRBD1 is a possible D gene (6 bases). Trimming stripped 2 bases from V and 2 bases from J, with 17 bases between. Germline loops: CDR1 SGHDT, CDR2 YYEEEE. This CDR3 is built from 17 residues. CDR3: CASSLGFRAGGNQPQHF. DNA of the CDR3: TGTGCCAGCAGCTTAGGCTTTCGCGCAGGGGGCAATCAGCCCCAGCATTTT. The full variable domain, in which reference TRBV5-6 and TRBJ1-5 provide the parts outside the CDR3, is DAGVTQSPTHLIKTRGQQVTLRCSPKSGHDTVSWYQQALGQGPQFIFQYYEEEERQRGNFPDRFSGHQFPNYSSELNVNALLLGDSALYLCASSLGFRAGGNQPQHFGDGTRLSIL.

This clone was seen only once. This chain joins TRBV29-1 and TRBJ1-2; D is uncertain. Germline V gene data show CDR1 as SQVTM and CDR2 as ANQGSEA. CDR3 size: 11 residues. The V and J ends lost 3 bases and 6 bases respectively, with 8 bases between them. The CDR3 DNA is TGCAGCGTTGATGGACTGGATGGCTACACCTTC. As protein: CSVDGLDGYTF.

The rearrangement links TRBV11-2 to TRBJ1-1; D gene uncertain. Germline V gene sequence: CDR1 SGHAT, CDR2 FQNNGV. This CDR3 is 12 amino acids long. V lost 6 bases and J 14 bases, leaving 19 bases between the germline ends. For the CDR3, the DNA is TGTGCCAGCAGGCGCGTCGGCTCTGGGTTATTCTTT. This codes for CASRRVGSGLFF.

The V gene is TRBV13, the J gene TRBJ2-3; possible D gene TRBD1, 6 bases. The germline gives CDR1 PRHDT, CDR2 FYEKMQ (reference sequence). V lost 8 bases and J lost 2, with 14 bases in between. CDR3 length: 14 residues. This chain's CDR3 is CASLVTGPTDTQYF. For the CDR3, the DNA is TGTGCCAGCTTGGTTACAGGGCCCACAGATACGCAGTATTTT.

This clone was seen a single time. V gene TRBV27 combines with J gene TRBJ1-2; a possible D gene is TRBD1 (6 bases). Trimming pared 5 bases from V and 7 bases from J, leaving 17 bases between. Germline CDR1 MNHEY, CDR2 SMNVEV (reference sequence). The CDR3 is 14 residues long. The CDR3 bases are TGTGCCAGCAGTGACGGGGGGCATAGCCCTGGCTACACCTTC. This encodes CASSDGGHSPGYTF.

The J gene is TRBJ1-2, the V gene TRBV27; TRBD1 is a possible D gene (6 bases). From germline, CDR1 is MNHEY and CDR2 SMNVEV (reference sequence). Between the trimmed V and J ends, which lost 2 bases and 2 bases, there was a span of 6 bases. This CDR3 region has 13 residues. The CDR3 reads CASSLQGNYGYTF. In DNA form, the CDR3 reads TGTGCCAGCAGTTTACAGGGGAACTATGGCTACACCTTC.

The sample holds a few counts of this clone. The chain joins TRBV25-1 to TRBJ2-7; D call uncertain. Germline assignment: CDR1 MGHDK and CDR2 SYGVNS. V lost 3 bases, J lost 0 bases, and 6 bases lay in between. This CDR3 has 13 amino acids. The CDR3 loop reads CASSEESSYEQYF. CDR3 DNA sequence: TGTGCCAGCAGTGAGGAAAGCTCCTACGAGCAGTACTTC.

The chain couples TRBV25-1 to TRBJ2-1; D perhaps matches TRBD2 (7 bases). Germline assignment: CDR1 MGHDK and CDR2 SYGVNS. The CDR3 covers 16 residues. Trimming pared 3 bases from V and 6 bases from J, leaving 18 bases between. The CDR3 here is CASSDRLGRGGNEQFF. CDR3 DNA sequence: TGTGCCAGCAGTGATCGACTGGGGAGGGGGGGCAATGAGCAGTTCTTC.

This rearrangement joins TRBV5-6 to TRBJ1-1, with 7 bases matching TRBD1. Germline V CDR1 and CDR2: SGHDT, YYEEEE. The CDR3 is 17 amino acids. After removal of 4 bases from V and 8 bases from J, the junction contained 20 bases not matched to a gene. The CDR3 DNA reads TGTGCCAGCAGCCCAAGGGGGCGCCAGGGGACTCGGGTGGAAGCTTTCTTT. This codes for CASSPRGRQGTRVEAFF.

This clone was counted a few times. The chain links TRBV29-1 to TRBJ2-2, with 8 bases matching TRBD1. The V and J ends lost 7 bases and 7 bases, in that order; junction bases with no gene match: 8. This CDR3 is 13 amino acids long. Germline values: CDR1 SQVTM, CDR2 ANQGSEA. As DNA, the CDR3 is TGCAGCGCCAGGCAGGGGGCCGACGGGGAGCTGTTTTTT. Its translation is CSARQGADGELFF.

CDR3: CASSPSGGETQYF. The CDR3 coding sequence is TGTGCCAGCTCACCTAGCGGGGGCGAGACCCAGTACTTC. J is TRBJ2-5 and V is TRBV18; 9 nucleotides agree with TRBD2. CDR3 length equals 13 residues. Trimming at V came to 3 bases and at J to 5 bases, leaving 1 base not matched to a gene. Per the germline V gene, CDR1 is KGHSH and CDR2 is LQKENI. Full variable domain (rest looked up from reference TRBV18 and TRBJ2-5): NAGVMQNPRHLVRRRGQEARLRCSPMKGHSHVYWYRQLPEEGLKFMVYLQKENIIDESGMPKERFSAEFPKEGPSILRIQQVVRGDSAAYFCASSPSGGETQYFGPGTRLLVL.

The V call is TRBV7-8, the J call TRBJ2-3; D is unclear. The V gene's germline CDR1 is SGHVS and CDR2 FQNEAQ. CDR3 length: 16 amino acids. Trimming removed 0 bases at V and 12 bases at J, with 22 bases between. This CDR3 reads CASSLARAQSTKYQYF. The DNA for the CDR3 is TGTGCCAGCAGCTTAGCTCGGGCCCAGTCTACCAAGTATCAGTATTTT. The variable domain in full, with the rest retrieved from reference TRBV7-8 and TRBJ2-3, is GAGVSQSPRYKVAKRGQDVALRCDPISGHVSLFWYQQALGQGPEFLTYFQNEAQLDKSGLPSDRFFAERPEGSVSTLKIQRTQQEDSAVYLCASSLARAQSTKYQYFGPGTRLTVL.

A single count supports this clone. The chain recombines TRBV6-1 with TRBJ2-1; perhaps TRBD1 as D (5 bases). CDR1 MNHNS and CDR2 SASEGT come from the germline V gene. The V gene lost 4 bases and the J gene lost 3 bases, with 10 bases spanning the gap. The CDR3 has 14 amino acids. CDR3 in amino acids: CASSVDTFYNEQFF. The CDR3 nucleotides read TGTGCCAGCAGTGTGGACACCTTCTACAATGAGCAGTTCTTC.

This clone was seen a handful of times. The V gene is TRBV10-3, the J gene TRBJ2-7; possible D gene TRBD1, 5 bases. The CDR3 loop spans 12 amino acids. V was clipped by 10 bases and J by 0 bases, with 10 bases between them. The V gene's germline CDR1 is ENHRY and CDR2 SYGVKD. CDR3 amino acids: CATTTDSYEQYF. CDR3 DNA sequence: TGTGCCACCACGACAGACTCCTACGAGCAGTACTTC.

This clone occurred a few times. The rearrangement links TRBV14 to TRBJ2-1; D is ambiguous. There are 15 residues in the CDR3. Trimming removed 4 bases from V and 3 bases from J, with 13 bases in between. Per the germline V gene, CDR1 is SGHDN and CDR2 is FVKESK. The CDR3 coding sequence is TGTGCCAGCAGCCCACGCGCGGTCAACTACAATGAGCAGTTCTTC. As protein: CASSPRAVNYNEQFF.

The CDR3 protein is CAWSVLPRGGYTF. Written as DNA, the CDR3 is TGTGCCTGGAGTGTACTTCCCCGAGGGGGCTACACCTTC. V is TRBV30 and J is TRBJ1-2; no definite D call. Germline loops: CDR1 GTSNPN, CDR2 SVGIG (reference sequence). With 0 bases removed from V and 8 bases from J, the gap between germline ends came to 13 bases. This CDR3 is built from 13 residues. The full variable domain, rest sourced from reference TRBV30 and TRBJ1-2, is SQTIHQWPATLVQPVGSPLSLECTVEGTSNPNLYWYRQAAGRGLQLLFYSVGIGQISSEVPQNLSASRPQDRQFILSSKKLLLSDSGFYLCAWSVLPRGGYTFGSGTRLTVV.

This chain links TRBV11-2 with TRBJ2-5; tentative D call: TRBD2 (5 bases). Germline V gives CDR1 SGHAT, CDR2 FQNNGV. The CDR3 loop spans 14 amino acids. Trimming removed 2 bases from V and 5 bases from J, with 12 bases in between. The CDR3 sequence is CASSLSGKAETQYF. In DNA form, the CDR3 reads TGTGCCAGCAGCTTAAGCGGCAAAGCGGAGACCCAGTACTTC.

The chain employs TRBV7-9 and TRBJ2-7; D remains unclear. Trimming shortened V by 1 base and J by 2 bases, and 12 bases separated the two germline ends. Germline V gene data show CDR1 as SEHNR and CDR2 as FQNEAQ (reference sequence). This CDR3 comprises 15 residues. The CDR3 DNA sequence: TGTGCCAGCAGCTTAGGGCTATATACTACCTACGAGCAGTACTTC. Amino acid sequence: CASSLGLYTTYEQYF.

The rearrangement links TRBV7-7 to TRBJ2-2, with TRBD1 identical over 8 bases. V shed 5 bases, J shed 2 bases, and the junction held 7 bases outside the gene matches. Per germline, CDR1 SSHAT and CDR2 FNYEAQ (reference sequence). This CDR3 contains 16 residues. The CDR3 here is CASSRSGQANTGELFF. The CDR3, as DNA: TGTGCCAGCAGCCGTTCGGGACAGGCTAACACCGGGGAGCTGTTTTTT.